This is a list of T cell receptor beta chains from one sample in a study of blood T cell repertoires in COVID-19. Produced via immunoSEQ multiplex PCR; TCRdb's table is partial and in-frame only. There are 110,000 to 150,000 clones in the sample; roughly three quarters occur only once, and around 4% lies in the top ten. The sequencing input was peripheral blood. These receptors were taken from a man aged 60 to 69 with acute or convalescent COVID-19. CDR3s leave out the opening cysteine and the closing phenylalanine or tryptophan. A D gene is named only where the DNA matches it firmly. The size of a clone is reported for some rows only, either as once, few or many, or as a class for expanded clones.

few TRBJ1-1 14 TRBV5-1 TRBD1 ASRPAGTGLNTEAF
NA TRBJ2-1 16 TRBV5-4 TRBD2 ASSQGLAGVRSYNEQF
NA TRBJ1-2 11 TRBV6-5 TRBD1 ASSGTGYFGYT
NA TRBJ1-5 12 TRBV2 NA ASSAVYSNQPQH
once TRBJ1-1 11 TRBV7-8 NA ASSPLRNTEAF
NA TRBJ2-7 13 TRBV18 NA ASSPSFAGSYEQY
NA TRBJ2-5 13 TRBV5-4 TRBD2 ASSPGRAGQETQY
NA TRBJ1-2 12 TRBV28 TRBD1 ASNTGQGVRRGT
NA TRBJ2-4 11 TRBV19 TRBD1 ASGDRGRNIQY
NA TRBJ1-4 13 TRBV9 NA ASSLGQITNEKLF
NA TRBJ2-1 11 TRBV29-1 NA SVEYSRGNEQF
NA TRBJ1-2 12 TRBV6-5 NA ASSYSRVNYGYT
NA TRBJ2-7 14 TRBV6-1 TRBD2 ASSEAGTSGSYEQY
NA TRBJ2-3 13 TRBV2 TRBD2 ATGLAGDKTDTQY
NA TRBJ2-2 16 TRBV27 TRBD1 ASSLSGTGGAYTGELF
NA TRBJ1-3 14 TRBV7-9 NA ASSTDGTPAGNTIY
once TRBJ1-1 13 TRBV30 TRBD1 AWSVRGTGRTEAF
NA TRBJ2-7 13 TRBV3-1/TRBV3-2 NA ASSPGTWVSYEQY
NA TRBJ2-1 14 TRBV5-1 TRBD2 ASSSRIAGGGNEQF
once TRBJ2-5 13 TRBV21-1 NA ASSKGGGEAETQY
NA TRBJ2-7 10 TRBV18 TRBD1 ASSPDRGHWY
NA TRBJ1-1 14 TRBV21-1 NA ASSKGLDPRNTEAF
NA TRBJ2-1 14 TRBV7-3 TRBD2 ASSLNSGSSYNEQF
NA TRBJ2-6 13 TRBV10-2 NA ASSGGASGANVLT
NA TRBJ2-2 14 TRBV5-4 TRBD2 ASSPTSGSGTGELF
NA TRBJ2-1 14 TRBV9 TRBD2 ASSVSSGRIYNEQF
NA TRBJ2-2 13 TRBV14 NA ASSQYRDGTGELF
NA TRBJ2-3 11 TRBV12-3/TRBV12-4 NA ASSLRTTDTQY
NA TRBJ2-1 15 TRBV4-2 TRBD2 ASSQDTLAGGYNEQF
NA TRBJ2-7 12 TRBV7-6 NA ASSPAGGSYEQY
few TRBJ1-3 12 TRBV5-1 NA ASSPGGVGNTIY
NA TRBJ2-7 12 TRBV2 NA ASRVSGVSYEQY
NA TRBJ2-7 10 TRBV6-5 TRBD2 ASKGLVYEQY
NA TRBJ1-6 12 TRBV27 TRBD1 ASSSGQLNSPLH
few TRBJ1-1 14 TRBV11-2 NA ASSLGLGILRDEAF
NA TRBJ2-6 14 TRBV7-7 TRBD1 ASSPGTGAGANVLT
NA TRBJ2-7 14 TRBV27 TRBD2 ASNHEVAGDSYEQY